The 2 T cell receptor beta chains below were found in one sample sequenced in a study of CDR3 diversity in severe acne. TCRdb reprocessed the PCR reads via MiXCR and lists one record per CDR3 protein. The table has about 97,000 distinct CDR3 sequences, about half seen once. Sequencing input: blood. The receptors here all came from a male donor with acne.

This clonotype was detected ten times or more. The V call is TRBV7-8, the J call TRBJ2-3, with D possibly matching TRBD1 (6 bases). The CDR3 consists of 16 residues. CDR1 and CDR2 from the germline V gene are SGHVS and FQNEAQ. Deletions cut 3 bases from V and 2 bases from J, with 15 bases between. The CDR3, as DNA: TGTGCCAGCAGCTTCGTCAGGGGTGGGGACACAGATACGCAGTATTTT. Translation: CASSFVRGGDTDTQYF.

The sample holds a few counts of this clonotype. V and J are TRBV7-3 and TRBJ2-7; D is unresolved. CDR1 is SGHTA, CDR2 FQGTGA, per germline. The CDR3 covers 12 residues. V lost 5 bases, J lost 0 bases, and 5 bases lay in between. CDR3 loop: CASSHASYEQYF. The CDR3 DNA is TGTGCCAGCAGCCACGCCTCCTACGAGCAGTACTTC.